These 30 T cell receptor beta chains originate from one sample sequenced in a study of CD8 T cells in Susac syndrome. Random hexamers were used to reverse transcribe the RNA input (roughly 0.5 to 1 ug). TCRdb analysed the immunoSEQ multiplex PCR reads with MiXCR anew, one entry per CDR3 protein. The table includes over 130,000 distinct CDR3 sequences, about 95% detected once. Sequenced material: CD4+ T cells from PBMCs. The receptors originated from a human donor with multiple sclerosis.

V gene TRBV29-1 combines with J gene TRBJ2-2; TRBD1 agrees at 9 bases. This CDR3 is built from 14 residues. Germline CDR1 and CDR2: SQVTM and ANQGSEA. The V and J ends lost 8 bases and 5 bases, in that order; junction bases with no gene match: 9. Here the CDR3 DNA reads TGCAGCATCCAGGGACAGGGTGGGACCGGGGAGCTGTTTTTT. Protein product: CSIQGQGGTGELFF.

The chain employs TRBV28 and TRBJ1-5, with D possibly TRBD1 on 5 matching bases. Trimming removed 4 bases at V and 3 bases at J, with 10 bases between. The CDR3 is 14 residues long. The germline gives CDR1 MDHEN, CDR2 SYDVKM. The CDR3 bases are TGTGCCAGCAGTTACTTCAGGGTCAATCAGCCCCAGCATTTT. This encodes CASSYFRVNQPQHF.

This clonotype was counted a single time. CDR3 nucleotide sequence: TGCAGCGTTGGGCCCGGGGGGACCAGGAACACTGAAGCTTTCTTT. Translating it yields CSVGPGGTRNTEAFF. The rearrangement links TRBV29-1 to TRBJ1-1, with a weak D call TRBD1 (5 bases). Trimming shortened V by 4 bases and J by 1 base, and 16 bases separated the two germline ends. Germline-derived CDR1 and CDR2 are SQVTM and ANQGSEA. The CDR3 has 15 amino acids.

The V and J genes are TRBV29-1 and TRBJ1-1; tentatively, D is TRBD1 (6 bases). In germline, CDR1 is SQVTM, CDR2 ANQGSEA. This CDR3 has 10 residues. Deletions cut 4 bases from V and 11 bases from J, with 11 bases between. In nucleotides, the CDR3 is TGCAGCGTTGGGGGGGCCTCGGCTTTCTTT. As protein: CSVGGASAFF.

This clonotype was seen a single time. The CDR3: CASRDSEETQYF. The CDR3 nucleotides read TGTGCCAGCCGGGACAGCGAAGAGACCCAGTACTTC. The chain couples TRBV12-3 or TRBV12-4 to TRBJ2-5; TRBD1 agrees at 7 bases. With V trimmed by 8 bases and J by 3 bases, 3 bases remained unmatched. The CDR3 runs 12 residues.

The chain joins TRBV4-1 to TRBJ2-5; 15 nucleotides match TRBD2. The CDR3 sequence is 18 residues long. Trimming cost V 3 bases and J 5 bases; bases outside gene matches: 10. Germline V lookup: CDR1 MGHRA, CDR2 YSYEKL. DNA of the CDR3: TGCGCCAGCAGCCAGGACTGGACTAGCGGGAGGGCGACGGAGACCCAGTACTTC. Protein product: CASSQDWTSGRATETQYF.

The genes are TRBV29-1 and TRBJ1-1, with D maybe TRBD1 (6 bases). The V gene's germline CDR1 is SQVTM and CDR2 ANQGSEA. Trimming took 6 bases from V and 5 from J, leaving 13 bases between them. The CDR3 is made up of 12 amino acids. The chain's CDR3 is CSVQGFWTEAFF. The CDR3 region has the DNA TGCAGCGTCCAGGGGTTCTGGACTGAAGCTTTCTTT.

This clonotype was counted a single time. This chain uses TRBV14 with TRBJ2-1; D gene unclear. The germline V and J ends were trimmed by 1 base and 3 bases, with 13 bases remaining between them. The CDR3 extends over 16 amino acids. CDR1 is SGHDN and CDR2 is FVKESK in the germline V gene. CDR3 bases: TGTGCCAGCAGCCAAGTGCGCGGTCCAAGCTACAATGAGCAGTTCTTC. This translates into CASSQVRGPSYNEQFF. The full variable domain, completed using reference TRBV14 and TRBJ2-1, is EAGVTQFPSHSVIEKGQTVTLRCDPISGHDNLYWYRRVMGKEIKFLLHFVKESKQDESGMPNNRFLAERTGGTYSTLKVQPAELEDSGVYFCASSQVRGPSYNEQFFGPGTRLTVL.

The chain carries TRBV27 and TRBJ2-1; a weak D match, TRBD2 (6 bases). The CDR3 length is 15 residues. CDR1 and CDR2 from the germline V gene are MNHEY and SMNVEV (reference sequence). V was clipped by 3 bases and J by 7 bases, with 16 bases between them. CDR3 amino acids: CASSLRLAKMNEQFF. The CDR3 region has the DNA TGTGCCAGCAGTTTGAGGCTAGCGAAGATGAATGAGCAGTTCTTC.

The V gene is TRBV5-1, the J gene TRBJ1-2, with D possibly TRBD1 on 5 matching bases. V lost 4 bases and J 4 bases, leaving 8 bases between the germline ends. Germline assignment: CDR1 SGHRS and CDR2 YFSETQ. The CDR3 sequence is 12 residues long. The CDR3, as DNA: TGCGCCAGCAGCGACGGGGGCTATGGCTACACCTTC. Encoded protein: CASSDGGYGYTF.

Only one count was recorded for this clonotype. V and J are TRBV29-1 and TRBJ2-1; 9 bases fit TRBD2. J lost 7 bases, V lost 5 bases, and 12 bases had no gene match. CDR1 is SQVTM, CDR2 ANQGSEA, per germline. The CDR3 spans 15 residues. The CDR3 DNA reads as TGCAGCGTTACCCCCGGGACTAGCAATCGGAATGAGCAGTTCTTC. Its translation: CSVTPGTSNRNEQFF.

The rearrangement joins TRBV7-3 to TRBJ2-3; weak D call: TRBD1 (6 bases). The CDR3 has 14 amino acids. Germline V gene data show CDR1 as SGHTA and CDR2 as FQGTGA. Trimming left V 5 bases short and J 1 base short, with 10 bases between. CDR3: CASSPPGGTDTQYF. The CDR3, as DNA: TGTGCCAGCAGCCCCCCAGGGGGCACAGATACGCAGTATTTT. Complete variable domain (other parts from reference TRBV7-3 and TRBJ2-3): GAGVSQTPSNKVTEKGKYVELRCDPISGHTALYWYRQSLGQGPEFLIYFQGTGAADDSGLPNDRFFAVRPEGSVSTLKIQRTERGDSAVYLCASSPPGGTDTQYFGPGTRLTVL.

This chain connects TRBV7-3 to TRBJ2-5, with D maybe TRBD2 (6 bases). CDR1 is SGHTA, CDR2 FQGTGA, per germline. Trimming stripped 7 bases from V and 5 bases from J, with 20 bases between. The CDR3 consists of 15 residues. The CDR3 reads CASTRTGSRGETQYF. In DNA, the CDR3 is TGTGCCAGCACCCGGACGGGATCTCGGGGGGAGACCCAGTACTTC. Full variable domain (missing parts from reference TRBV7-3 and TRBJ2-5): GAGVSQTPSNKVTEKGKYVELRCDPISGHTALYWYRQSLGQGPEFLIYFQGTGAADDSGLPNDRFFAVRPEGSVSTLKIQRTERGDSAVYLCASTRTGSRGETQYFGPGTRLLVL.

This clonotype came up once. V and J are TRBV3-1 and TRBJ2-5, with no clear D. V gave up 2 bases and J gave up 1 base, with 8 bases separating them. Germline loops: CDR1 LGHDT, CDR2 YNNKEL (reference sequence). This CDR3 comprises 14 residues. The CDR3 nucleotides are TGTGCCAGCAGCCAAACGGTTTCCCAAGAGACCCAGTACTTC. It translates to CASSQTVSQETQYF.

The chain links TRBV30 to TRBJ2-7; a possible D gene is TRBD2 (5 bases). Per the germline V gene, CDR1 is GTSNPN and CDR2 is SVGIG (reference sequence). V was trimmed by 1 base and J by 7 bases, leaving 5 bases between them. The CDR3 contains 10 residues. Here the CDR3 DNA reads TGTGCCTGGAGTGGGAGGGAGCAGTACTTC. Residues: CAWSGREQYF.

This chain connects TRBV28 to TRBJ1-2; tentatively, D is TRBD1 (5 bases). Per the germline V gene, CDR1 is MDHEN and CDR2 is SYDVKM. CDR3 length: 12 residues. The V end was cut by 5 bases, the J end by 8 bases, with 12 bases between. CDR3 coding DNA: TGTGCCAGCAGTCCGTTCCAGGGCGGCTACACCTTC. Amino acid sequence: CASSPFQGGYTF.

This clonotype has a single count. The CDR3 reads CSVGSSAGELFF. CDR3 nucleotides: TGCAGCGTTGGGAGTTCGGCCGGGGAGCTGTTTTTT. The chain recombines TRBV29-1 with TRBJ2-2; D gene unclear. The CDR3 has 12 amino acids. V dropped 4 bases and J dropped 6 bases, with 9 bases sitting between them. Germline assignment: CDR1 SQVTM and CDR2 ANQGSEA.

The rearrangement links TRBV29-1 to TRBJ1-1; D is perhaps TRBD1 (5 bases). Germline V lookup: CDR1 SQVTM, CDR2 ANQGSEA. The CDR3 spans 12 residues. Trimming removed 6 bases at V and 5 bases at J, with 13 bases between. DNA of the CDR3: TGCAGCGTCAGGGTGGTGGGGACTGAAGCTTTCTTT. This translates into CSVRVVGTEAFF.

This clonotype was counted once. The chain combines TRBV29-1 with TRBJ1-1, with a weak D call TRBD1 (6 bases). Germline CDR1 reads SQVTM; CDR2 reads ANQGSEA. CDR3 length equals 12 residues. Trimming took off 6 bases at V and 11 bases at J, with 19 bases between the two ends. CDR3: CSVLGDTREAFF. DNA for the CDR3: TGCAGCGTCCTGGGGGACACCCGAGAGGCTTTCTTT.

The chain links TRBV12-3 or TRBV12-4 to TRBJ2-3; D tentatively fits TRBD1 or TRBD2 (5 bases each). The V end lost 4 bases, the J end lost 2 bases, and 10 bases lay between the germline ends. The CDR3 has 14 amino acids. The CDR3 reads CASSSGTDTDTQYF. The CDR3 DNA reads as TGTGCCAGCAGTTCCGGGACGGACACAGATACGCAGTATTTT.

V is TRBV24-1 and J is TRBJ2-1; tentative D call: TRBD1 (7 bases). CDR1 KGHDR and CDR2 SFDVKD come from the germline V gene. This CDR3 region has 13 residues. The germline V and J ends were trimmed by 6 bases and 6 bases, with 11 bases remaining between them. CDR3 amino acids: CATSNRGGNEQFF. The DNA of the CDR3 is TGTGCCACCAGTAACAGGGGAGGCAATGAGCAGTTCTTC.

This clonotype was found a few times. The CDR3 sequence is CASSSRKDSQETQYF. The CDR3 DNA sequence: TGTGCCAGCAGCTCCAGAAAGGACAGTCAAGAGACCCAGTACTTC. This sequence joins TRBV11-1 and TRBJ2-5; the D gene is possibly TRBD1 (6 bases). Germline-derived CDR1 and CDR2 are SGHAT and FQDESV (reference sequence). The CDR3 totals 15 residues. V shed 4 bases and J shed 2 bases, with 14 bases lying between them.

The chain combines TRBV5-8 with TRBJ1-2, with D perhaps TRBD1 (5 bases). Germline lookup yields CDR1 SGHTS and CDR2 YDEGEE. CDR3 length equals 16 residues. Between the trimmed V and J ends, which lost 3 bases and 4 bases, there was a span of 19 bases. The CDR3 spells CASSSIQERTTYGYTF. CDR3 sequence (DNA): TGTGCCAGCAGCTCGATACAGGAAAGAACTACCTATGGCTACACCTTC.

The chain couples TRBV29-1 to TRBJ1-1, with a possible D match to TRBD1 (5 bases). CDR1 is SQVTM, CDR2 ANQGSEA, per germline. V lost 6 bases, J lost 6 bases, and 11 bases lay in between. This CDR3 comprises 11 residues. In DNA form, the CDR3 reads TGCAGCGTCAGACCGGGACCTGAAGCTTTCTTT. As protein: CSVRPGPEAFF.

V is TRBV20-1 and J is TRBJ2-7; a weak D match, TRBD1 (5 bases). CDR1 is DFQATT, CDR2 SNEGSKA, per germline (reference sequence). Trimming pared 4 bases from V and 2 bases from J, leaving 12 bases between. This CDR3 is built from 13 residues. The CDR3 loop reads CSATKGAAYEQYF. In nucleotides, the CDR3 is TGCAGTGCTACGAAAGGGGCCGCCTACGAGCAGTACTTC.

The J gene is TRBJ2-5, the V gene TRBV20-1, with D perhaps matching TRBD1 (5 bases). Trimming took 0 bases from V and 4 from J, leaving 6 bases between them. Germline CDR1 is DFQATT and CDR2 is SNEGSKA (reference sequence). The CDR3 runs 12 residues. The CDR3 loop is CSARDGAETQYF. The CDR3 nucleotides read TGCAGTGCTAGAGATGGGGCAGAGACCCAGTACTTC.

The chain has TRBV18 and TRBJ1-1; D is ambiguous. Germline CDR1 reads KGHSH; CDR2 reads LQKENI. CDR3 length: 15 amino acids. V lost 6 bases to trimming and J lost 1 base, with 15 bases between them. Here the CDR3 DNA reads TGTGCCAGCTCCCTCCGTCAGGCGGGGAACACTGAAGCTTTCTTT. Translated: CASSLRQAGNTEAFF.

This chain links TRBV18 with TRBJ2-1; D gene unclear. Germline V CDR1 and CDR2: KGHSH, LQKENI. The CDR3 runs to 14 residues. The ends were cut back, 3 bases at V and 6 bases at J, with 12 bases in the middle. The CDR3 reads CASSPGNRPNEQFF. DNA for the CDR3: TGTGCCAGCTCACCCGGAAACAGACCCAATGAGCAGTTCTTC.

This chain connects TRBV30 to TRBJ1-6; D gene ambiguous. The V end lost 3 bases, the J end lost 1 base, and 10 bases lay between the germline ends. The CDR3 covers 15 residues. The germline V gene has CDR1 GTSNPN and CDR2 SVGIG (reference sequence). The CDR3 reads CAWRIDGSYNSPLHF. The CDR3 DNA is TGTGCCTGGAGAATAGACGGGTCCTATAATTCACCCCTCCACTTT.

The chain joins TRBV13 to TRBJ2-7; 9 nucleotides match TRBD1. CDR3 length: 15 residues. Germline CDR1 PRHDT, CDR2 FYEKMQ (reference sequence). Trimming removed 5 bases from V and 0 bases from J; junction bases left unmatched: 5. The CDR3 is CASSLGTGLSYEQYF. In nucleotides, the CDR3 is TGTGCCAGCAGCCTCGGGACAGGGCTCTCCTACGAGCAGTACTTC.